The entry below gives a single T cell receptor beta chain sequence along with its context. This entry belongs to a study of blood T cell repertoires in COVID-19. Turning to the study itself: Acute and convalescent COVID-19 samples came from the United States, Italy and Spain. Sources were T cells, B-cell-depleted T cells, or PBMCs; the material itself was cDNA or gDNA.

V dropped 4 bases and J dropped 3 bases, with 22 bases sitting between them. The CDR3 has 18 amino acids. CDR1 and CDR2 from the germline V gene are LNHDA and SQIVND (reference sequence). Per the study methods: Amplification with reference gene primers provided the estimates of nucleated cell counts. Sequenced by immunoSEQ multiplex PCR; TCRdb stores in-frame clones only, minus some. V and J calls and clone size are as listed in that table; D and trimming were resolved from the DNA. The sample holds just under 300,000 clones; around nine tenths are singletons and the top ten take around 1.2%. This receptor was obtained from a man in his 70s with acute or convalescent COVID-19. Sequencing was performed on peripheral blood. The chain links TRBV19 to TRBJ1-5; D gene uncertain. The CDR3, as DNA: TGTGCCAGTAGTAATGGCAGTCGCTTAACCCATACCAATCAGCCCCAGCATTTT. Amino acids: CASSNGSRLTHTNQPQHF.